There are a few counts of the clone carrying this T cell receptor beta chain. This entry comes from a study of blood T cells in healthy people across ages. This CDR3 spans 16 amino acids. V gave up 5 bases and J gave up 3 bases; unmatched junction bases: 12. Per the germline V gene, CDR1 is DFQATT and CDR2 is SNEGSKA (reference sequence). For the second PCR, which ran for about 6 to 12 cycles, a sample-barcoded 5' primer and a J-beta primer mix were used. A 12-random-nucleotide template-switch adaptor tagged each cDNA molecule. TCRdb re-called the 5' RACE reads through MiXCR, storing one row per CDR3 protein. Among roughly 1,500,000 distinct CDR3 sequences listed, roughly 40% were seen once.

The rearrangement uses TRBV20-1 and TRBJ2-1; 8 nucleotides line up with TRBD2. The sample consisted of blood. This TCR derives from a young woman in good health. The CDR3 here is CSAPGLAPEVYNEQFF. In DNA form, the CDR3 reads TGCAGTGCTCCAGGACTAGCCCCGGAGGTCTACAATGAGCAGTTCTTC.